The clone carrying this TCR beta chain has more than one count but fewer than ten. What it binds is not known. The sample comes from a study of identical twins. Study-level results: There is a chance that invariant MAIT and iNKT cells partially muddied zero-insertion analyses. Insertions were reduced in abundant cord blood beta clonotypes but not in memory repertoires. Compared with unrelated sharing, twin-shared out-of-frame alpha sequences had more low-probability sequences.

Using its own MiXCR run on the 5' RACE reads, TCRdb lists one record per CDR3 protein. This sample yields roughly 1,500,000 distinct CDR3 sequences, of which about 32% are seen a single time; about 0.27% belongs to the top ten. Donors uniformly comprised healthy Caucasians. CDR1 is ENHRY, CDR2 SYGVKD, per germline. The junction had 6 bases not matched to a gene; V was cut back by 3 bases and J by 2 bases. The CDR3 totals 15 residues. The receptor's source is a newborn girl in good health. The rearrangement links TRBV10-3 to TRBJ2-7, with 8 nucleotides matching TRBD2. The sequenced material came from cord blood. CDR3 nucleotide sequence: TGTGCCATCAGTGATTTACGGGGGGGCACCTACGAGCAGTACTTC. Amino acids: CAISDLRGGTYEQYF.